Given below is one T cell receptor beta chain in context. This sample is drawn from a study of OX40 agonist ivuxolimab in advanced cancers. In the study overall: Three patients had partial responses: one hepatocellular carcinoma, two cutaneous melanoma.

Assay used: immunoSEQ multiplex PCR; TCRdb lists only in-frame clones, some missing. The top ten hold 0.65% to 0.95% of the sample, which has 89,000 or so clones, 80% to 90% seen once. V trimming: 3 bases; J trimming: 4 bases; junction bases outside the gene matches: 8. Germline CDR1 is LNHDA and CDR2 is SQIVND (reference sequence). The CDR3 is 15 residues long. Collection of blood occurred at baseline, at cycle 4 day 1, and at cycle 7 day 1. This sequence joins TRBV19 and TRBJ2-7, with 8 bases aligning to TRBD1. The receptor comes from an adult with an advanced solid tumor such as melanoma, head and neck, liver or kidney cancer. Sample: CD4+ or CD8+ T cells sorted from blood, taken in a trial of the OX40 agonist ivuxolimab. This chain's CDR3 is CASSILGTGSYEQYF. CDR3 sequence (DNA): TGTGCCAGTAGTATTCTAGGGACAGGAAGTTACGAGCAGTACTTC.